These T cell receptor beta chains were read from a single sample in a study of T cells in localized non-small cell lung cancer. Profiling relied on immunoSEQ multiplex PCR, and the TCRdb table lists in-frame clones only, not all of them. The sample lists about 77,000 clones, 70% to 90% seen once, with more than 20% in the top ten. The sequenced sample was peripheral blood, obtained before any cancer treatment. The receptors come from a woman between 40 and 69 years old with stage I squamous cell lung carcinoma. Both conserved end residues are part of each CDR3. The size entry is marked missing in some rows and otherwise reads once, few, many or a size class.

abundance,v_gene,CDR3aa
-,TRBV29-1,CSVHPLDGDSGNTIYF
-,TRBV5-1,CASSPGTVGYGYTF
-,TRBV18,CASSKGSSYEQYF
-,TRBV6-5,CASSSRTGYGYTF
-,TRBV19,CASSIVIGSSQPQHF
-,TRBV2,CASSADRGNTIYF
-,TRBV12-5,CASGLPNTRNTEAFF
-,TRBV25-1,CASSEGRMVSTEAFF
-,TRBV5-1,CASSAQGGEQYF
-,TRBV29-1,CSALMGHNQPQHF
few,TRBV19,CASNTGAGYGYTF
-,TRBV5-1,CASSAPTGVFSDEQYF
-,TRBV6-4,CASSQEDGYEQYF
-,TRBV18,CASSPIDRDEQYF
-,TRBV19,CASSIWTGGNQPQHF
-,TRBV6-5,CASSSIPRANSPLHF
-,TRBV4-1,CASSQEKVTSGEGTQYF
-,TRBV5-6,CASSRDRVQPQHF
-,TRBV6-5,CASSFLAGGTYEQYF
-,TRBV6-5,CASSSRTGFKFF
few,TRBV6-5,CASSPSGDQPQHF
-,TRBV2,CASSWTGTETQYF
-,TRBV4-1,CASSQETGRVYF
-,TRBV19,CASSNQVGYGYTF
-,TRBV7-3,CASSLAGTGDYEQYF
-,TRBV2,CASRRLAGGTGELFF
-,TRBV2,CASSDGLGNNYGYTF
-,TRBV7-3,CASSLVLGGGSPLHF
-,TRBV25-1,CASQGSSYNEQFF
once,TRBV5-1,CASSISGGGHIQYF
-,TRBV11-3,CASSPGTSGGAQETQYF
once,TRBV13,CASSLGRTGWDTEAFF
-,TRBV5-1,CASSAVAGGQVETQYF
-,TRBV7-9,CASSLLSGRNNSPLHF
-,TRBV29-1,CSVALPLKNIQYF
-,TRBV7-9,CASSPDRGLSKTGELFF
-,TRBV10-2,CASTGGYGYTF
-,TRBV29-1,CSARGGSRRNTEAFF
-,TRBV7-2,CASSLTREETQYF
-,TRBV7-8,CASSSRPQGGNTIYF
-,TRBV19,CASSINGGRHGYTF
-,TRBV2,CASSTARQGAGEQYF
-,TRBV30,CAWGQGIGNQPQHF
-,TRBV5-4,CASSQQPGARNTEAFF
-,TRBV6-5,CASILDRMNTEAFF
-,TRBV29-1,CSVTAVQGEQYF
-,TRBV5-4,CASSLNLYGYTF